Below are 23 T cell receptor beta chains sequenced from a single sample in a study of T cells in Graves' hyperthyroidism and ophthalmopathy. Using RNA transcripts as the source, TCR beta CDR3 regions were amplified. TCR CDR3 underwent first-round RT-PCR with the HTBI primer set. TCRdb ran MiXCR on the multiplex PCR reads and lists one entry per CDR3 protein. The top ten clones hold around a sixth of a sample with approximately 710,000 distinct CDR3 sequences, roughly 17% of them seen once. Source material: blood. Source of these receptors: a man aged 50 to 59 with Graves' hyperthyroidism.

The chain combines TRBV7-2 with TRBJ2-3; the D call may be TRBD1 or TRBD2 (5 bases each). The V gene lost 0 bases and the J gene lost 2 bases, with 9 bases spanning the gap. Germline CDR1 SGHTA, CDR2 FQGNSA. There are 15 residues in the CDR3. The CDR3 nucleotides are TGTGCCAGCAGCTTAGCCGGGACGGACACAGATACGCAGTATTTT. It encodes CASSLAGTDTDTQYF.

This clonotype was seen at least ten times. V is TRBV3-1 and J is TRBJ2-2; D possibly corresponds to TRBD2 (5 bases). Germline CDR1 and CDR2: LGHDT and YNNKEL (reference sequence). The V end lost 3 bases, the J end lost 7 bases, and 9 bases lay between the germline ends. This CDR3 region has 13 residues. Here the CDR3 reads CASSHTGIGELFF. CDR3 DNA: TGTGCCAGCAGCCACACGGGGATCGGGGAGCTGTTTTTT.

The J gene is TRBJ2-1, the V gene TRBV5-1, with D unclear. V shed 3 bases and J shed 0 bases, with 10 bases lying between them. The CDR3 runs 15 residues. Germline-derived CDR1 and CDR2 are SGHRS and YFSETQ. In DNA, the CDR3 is TGCGCCAGCAGCTCCGGGCGGACCTCCTACAATGAGCAGTTCTTC. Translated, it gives CASSSGRTSYNEQFF.

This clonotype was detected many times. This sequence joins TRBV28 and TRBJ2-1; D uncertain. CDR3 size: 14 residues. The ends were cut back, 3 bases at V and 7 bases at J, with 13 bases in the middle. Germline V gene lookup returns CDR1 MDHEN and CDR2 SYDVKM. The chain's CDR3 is CASSFDETRNEQFF. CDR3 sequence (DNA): TGTGCCAGCAGTTTTGACGAAACAAGGAATGAGCAGTTCTTC.

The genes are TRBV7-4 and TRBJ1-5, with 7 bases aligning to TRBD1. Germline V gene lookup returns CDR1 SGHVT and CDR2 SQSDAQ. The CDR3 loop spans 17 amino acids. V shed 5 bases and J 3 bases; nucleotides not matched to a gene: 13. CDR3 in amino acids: CASSPGLGQAFNQPQHF. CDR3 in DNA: TGTGCCAGCAGCCCAGGACTCGGACAGGCTTTCAATCAGCCCCAGCATTTT.

CDR3 loop: CASSIREEDSNQPQHF. The CDR3, as DNA: TGTGCCAGCTCAATTCGGGAGGAAGATAGCAATCAGCCCCAGCATTTT. The chain couples TRBV28 to TRBJ1-5; D call uncertain. This CDR3 has 16 amino acids. V was clipped by 8 bases and J by 0 bases, with 17 bases between them. CDR1 is MDHEN and CDR2 is SYDVKM in the germline V gene.

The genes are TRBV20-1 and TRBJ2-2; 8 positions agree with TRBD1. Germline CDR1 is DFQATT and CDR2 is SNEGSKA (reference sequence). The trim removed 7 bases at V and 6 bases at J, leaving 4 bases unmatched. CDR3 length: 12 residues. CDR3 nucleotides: TGCAGTGGTTCAGGGGGCCCCGGGGAGCTGTTTTTT. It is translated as CSGSGGPGELFF.

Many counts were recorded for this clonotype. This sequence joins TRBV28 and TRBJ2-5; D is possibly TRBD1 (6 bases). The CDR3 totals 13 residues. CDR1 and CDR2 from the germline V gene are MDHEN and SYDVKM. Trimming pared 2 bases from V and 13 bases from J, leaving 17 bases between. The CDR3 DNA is TGTGCCAGCAGTTTACTTCAACAGGGTAACCCGTACTTC. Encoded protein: CASSLLQQGNPYF.

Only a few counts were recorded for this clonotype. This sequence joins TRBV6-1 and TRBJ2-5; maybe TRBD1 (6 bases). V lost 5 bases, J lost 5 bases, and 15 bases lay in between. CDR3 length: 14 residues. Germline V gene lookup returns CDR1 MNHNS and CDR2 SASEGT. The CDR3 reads CASSPTGFWETQYF. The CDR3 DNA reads TGTGCCAGCAGTCCTACAGGGTTTTGGGAGACCCAGTACTTC.

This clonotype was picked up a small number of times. CDR3 DNA: TGTGCCAGCAGTCAGGGCCTACTACCCACTGAAGCTTTCTTT. Its translation is CASSQGLLPTEAFF. The chain links TRBV6-1 to TRBJ1-1; D possibly corresponds to TRBD1 (5 bases). The V and J ends lost 5 bases and 4 bases respectively, with 14 bases between them. The CDR3 length is 14 residues. Germline loops: CDR1 MNHNS, CDR2 SASEGT.

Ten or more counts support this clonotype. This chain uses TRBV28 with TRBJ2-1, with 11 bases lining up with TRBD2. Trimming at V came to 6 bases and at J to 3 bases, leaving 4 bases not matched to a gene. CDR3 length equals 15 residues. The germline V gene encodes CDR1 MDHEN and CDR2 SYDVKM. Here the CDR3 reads CASSTGTSGYNEQFF. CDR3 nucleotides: TGTGCCAGCAGCACCGGGACTAGCGGCTACAATGAGCAGTTCTTC.

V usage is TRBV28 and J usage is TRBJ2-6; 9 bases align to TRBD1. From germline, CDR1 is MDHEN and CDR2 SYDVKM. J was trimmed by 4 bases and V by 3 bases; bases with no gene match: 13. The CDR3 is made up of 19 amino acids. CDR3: CASSFIGQGLPMGANVLTF. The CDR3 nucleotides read TGTGCCAGCAGTTTCATCGGACAGGGGCTGCCTATGGGGGCCAACGTCCTGACTTTC.

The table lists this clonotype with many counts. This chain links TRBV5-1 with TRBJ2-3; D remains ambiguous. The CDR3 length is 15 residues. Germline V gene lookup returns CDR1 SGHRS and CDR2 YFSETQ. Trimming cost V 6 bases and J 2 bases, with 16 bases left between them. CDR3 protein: CASTLRSSNTDTQYF. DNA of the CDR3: TGCGCCAGCACCCTGAGGAGTTCAAACACAGATACGCAGTATTTT.

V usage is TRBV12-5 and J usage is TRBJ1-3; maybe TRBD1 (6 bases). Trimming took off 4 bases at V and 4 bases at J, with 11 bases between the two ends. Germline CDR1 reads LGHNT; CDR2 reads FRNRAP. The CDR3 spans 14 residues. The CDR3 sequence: CASGSDSQGNTIYF. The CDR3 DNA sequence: TGTGCTAGTGGTTCGGACAGTCAAGGAAACACCATATATTTT.

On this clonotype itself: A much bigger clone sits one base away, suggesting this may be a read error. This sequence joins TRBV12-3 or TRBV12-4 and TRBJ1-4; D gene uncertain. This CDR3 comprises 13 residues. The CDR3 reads CVSTIMVAEKLFF. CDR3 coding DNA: TGTGTCAGCACCATCATGGTGGCGGAAAAACTGTTTTTT.

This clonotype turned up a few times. The CDR3 DNA follows: TGTGCCAGTAGTCCGTACGCGCAGGGTCAGCCCCAGCATTTT. Amino acids: CASSPYAQGQPQHF. The chain has TRBV19 and TRBJ1-5, with D possibly matching TRBD1 (5 bases). The CDR3 is 14 amino acids. Germline lookup yields CDR1 LNHDA and CDR2 SQIVND (reference sequence). Trimming stripped 5 bases from V and 6 bases from J, with 14 bases between. Full variable domain (outside the CDR3, taken from reference TRBV19 and TRBJ1-5): DGGITQSPKYLFRKEGQNVTLSCEQNLNHDAMYWYRQDPGQGLRLIYYSQIVNDFQKGDIAEGYSVSREKKESFPLTVTSAQKNPTAFYLCASSPYAQGQPQHFGDGTRLSIL.

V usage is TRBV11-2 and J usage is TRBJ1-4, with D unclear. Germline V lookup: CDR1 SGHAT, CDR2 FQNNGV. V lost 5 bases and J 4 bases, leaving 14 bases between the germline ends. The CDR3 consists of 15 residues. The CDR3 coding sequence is TGTGCCAGCAGCGTCAGCCTGCAGGTTAATGAAAAACTGTTTTTT. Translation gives CASSVSLQVNEKLFF.

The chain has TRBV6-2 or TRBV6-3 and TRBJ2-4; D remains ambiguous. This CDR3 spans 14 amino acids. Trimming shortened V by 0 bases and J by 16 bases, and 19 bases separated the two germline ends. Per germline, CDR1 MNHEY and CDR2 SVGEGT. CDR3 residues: CASSYSAGSIFSYF. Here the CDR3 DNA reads TGTGCCAGCAGTTACTCTGCAGGCTCCATATTCAGTTACTTC.

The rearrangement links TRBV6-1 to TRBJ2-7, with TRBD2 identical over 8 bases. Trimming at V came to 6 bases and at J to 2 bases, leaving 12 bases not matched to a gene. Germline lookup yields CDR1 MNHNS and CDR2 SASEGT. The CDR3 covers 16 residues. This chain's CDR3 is CASRARSGRDTYEQYF. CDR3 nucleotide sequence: TGTGCCAGCAGGGCTAGGAGCGGGAGAGATACCTACGAGCAGTACTTC.

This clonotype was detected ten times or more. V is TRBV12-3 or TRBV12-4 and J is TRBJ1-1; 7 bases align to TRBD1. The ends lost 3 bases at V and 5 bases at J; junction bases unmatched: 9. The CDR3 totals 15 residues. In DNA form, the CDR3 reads TGTGCCAGCAGTTTGTTTGAGGGGGCCGAGACTGAAGCTTTCTTT. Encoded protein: CASSLFEGAETEAFF.

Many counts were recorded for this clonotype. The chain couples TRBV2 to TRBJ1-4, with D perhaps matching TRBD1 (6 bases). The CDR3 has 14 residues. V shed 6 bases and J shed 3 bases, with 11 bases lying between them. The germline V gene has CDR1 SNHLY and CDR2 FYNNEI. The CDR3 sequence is CASRRTDANEKLFF. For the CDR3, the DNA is TGTGCCAGCAGACGGACAGATGCTAATGAAAAACTGTTTTTT.

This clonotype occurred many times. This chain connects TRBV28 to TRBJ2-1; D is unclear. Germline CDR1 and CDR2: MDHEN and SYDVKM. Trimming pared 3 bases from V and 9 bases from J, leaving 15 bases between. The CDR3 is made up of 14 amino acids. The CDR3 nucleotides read TGTGCCAGCAGTTTCCGACAAGGTCATAGTGAGCAGTTCTTC. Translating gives CASSFRQGHSEQFF.

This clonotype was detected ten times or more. The CDR3 bases are TGTGCCAGCAGTCCCTCGGGGGGGGCGTTCTATGGCTACACCTTC. Amino acids: CASSPSGGAFYGYTF. The chain is built from TRBV12-3 or TRBV12-4 and TRBJ1-2; maybe TRBD1 (6 bases). Trimming stripped 5 bases from V and 4 bases from J, with 17 bases between. CDR3 length equals 15 residues.